This T cell receptor (beta chain) was identified in a study of blood T cell repertoires in COVID-19. Whole-study context: T cells, B-cell-depleted T cells, or PBMCs supplied cDNA or gDNA.

Authors' data handling: By means of reference gene primer amplification, nucleated cell counts were estimated. TCRdb keeps only in-frame clones here, not all; method: immunoSEQ multiplex PCR. For V, J and clone size, that table is used; D and trimming come from the DNA. This table holds over 200,000 clones, over 80% found once. CDR1 SNHLY and CDR2 FYNNEI come from the germline V gene. Trimming removed 1 base at V and 10 bases at J, with 10 bases between. The CDR3 extends over 12 amino acids. This clonotype originated in a woman aged 70-85 years with active or convalescent COVID-19. Sequenced sample: peripheral blood. The V call is TRBV2, the J call TRBJ1-1; D may be TRBD1 (5 bases). CDR3 DNA: TGTGCCAGCAGTGAAGGGGGGGATTCAGCTTTCTTT. It yields the protein CASSEGGDSAFF.